This entry is about one T cell receptor beta chain. These data are taken from a study of blood T cell repertoires in COVID-19. Clones were read by immunoSEQ multiplex PCR, and TCRdb kept only the in-frame ones, dropping some. The sample records just over 300,000 clones, 80% to 90% being singletons. Enrolled through a virtual design, the participants were between 18 and 89 years of age and came from some 26 US areas. Germline values: CDR1 MNHNS, CDR2 SASEGT. CDR3 length: 16 residues. J was trimmed by 6 bases and V by 2 bases; bases with no gene match: 8. Source material: PBMCs or T cells enriched from blood (not recorded which). The receptor's source is a man younger than 45 who had recovered from COVID-19. The J gene is TRBJ1-5, the V gene TRBV6-1, with 9 bases fitting TRBD1. The CDR3 loop is CASSELRGQGGQPQHF. Here the CDR3 DNA reads TGTGCCAGCAGTGAATTAAGGGGACAGGGAGGTCAGCCCCAGCATTTT.